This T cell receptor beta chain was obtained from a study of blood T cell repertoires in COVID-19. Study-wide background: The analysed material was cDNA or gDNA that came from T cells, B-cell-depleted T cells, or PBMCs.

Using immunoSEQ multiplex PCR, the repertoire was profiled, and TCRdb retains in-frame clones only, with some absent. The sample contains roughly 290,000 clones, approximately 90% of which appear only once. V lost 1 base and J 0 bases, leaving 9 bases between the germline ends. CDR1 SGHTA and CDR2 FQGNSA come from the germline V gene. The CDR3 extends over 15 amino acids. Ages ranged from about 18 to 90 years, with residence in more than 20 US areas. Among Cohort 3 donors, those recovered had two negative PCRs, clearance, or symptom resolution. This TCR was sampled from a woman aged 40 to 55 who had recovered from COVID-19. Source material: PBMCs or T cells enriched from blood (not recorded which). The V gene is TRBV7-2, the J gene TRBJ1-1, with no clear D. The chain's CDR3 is CASSLGPAMNTEAFF. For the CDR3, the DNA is TGTGCCAGCAGCTTAGGTCCAGCGATGAACACTGAAGCTTTCTTT.